This T cell receptor (beta chain) derives from a study of blood T cell repertoires in COVID-19. Using immunoSEQ multiplex PCR, the repertoire was profiled, and TCRdb retains in-frame clones only, with some absent. The table shows under 250,000 clones, with roughly 84% occurring only once. Trimming removed 3 bases from V and 8 bases from J; junction bases left unmatched: 10. From germline, CDR1 is PRHDT and CDR2 FYEKMQ (reference sequence). The CDR3 totals 16 residues. Sequencing input: peripheral blood. The chain is built from TRBV13 and TRBJ2-1; 10 nucleotides agree with TRBD2. This TCR was recovered from a man in his fifties with COVID-19, enrolled during active disease. In DNA form, the CDR3 reads TGTGCCAGCAGCTTGGGGGGGACTAGCGTGGGTTATGAGCAGTTCTTC. This encodes CASSLGGTSVGYEQFF.